This record looks at one TCR beta chain sequence and its context. The antigen remains unidentified. The sample is drawn from a study of beta chain features in type 1 diabetes. The study's findings and limits: In every one of the four CD4+ subsets, TCRB CDR3s were moderately but significantly shorter in Type 1 diabetes patients. Type 1 diabetes patients showed fewer insertions and more deletions at VDJ junctions.

The V gene's germline CDR1 is ENHRY and CDR2 SYGVKD. Deletions cut 6 bases from V and 5 bases from J, with 17 bases between. The CDR3 spans 14 residues. The entirety of the isolated RNA underwent reverse transcription, so expressed TCRB transcripts were sequenced. Naive, central memory and regulatory T cell samples produced a mean of about 4 million reads. Profiling relied on immunoSEQ multiplex PCR, and the TCRdb table lists in-frame clones only, not all of them. The sample contains about 350,000 clones, around 19% of which appear only once. The genes are TRBV10-3 and TRBJ2-7; a possible D gene is TRBD1 (6 bases). The clonotype comes from a woman younger than 35 in good health. The sample comprised naive CD4+ T cells from blood. The CDR3 nucleotides read TGTGCCATCAGGGAAGGGACAACTGGGAACGAGCAGTACTTC. This codes for CAIREGTTGNEQYF.